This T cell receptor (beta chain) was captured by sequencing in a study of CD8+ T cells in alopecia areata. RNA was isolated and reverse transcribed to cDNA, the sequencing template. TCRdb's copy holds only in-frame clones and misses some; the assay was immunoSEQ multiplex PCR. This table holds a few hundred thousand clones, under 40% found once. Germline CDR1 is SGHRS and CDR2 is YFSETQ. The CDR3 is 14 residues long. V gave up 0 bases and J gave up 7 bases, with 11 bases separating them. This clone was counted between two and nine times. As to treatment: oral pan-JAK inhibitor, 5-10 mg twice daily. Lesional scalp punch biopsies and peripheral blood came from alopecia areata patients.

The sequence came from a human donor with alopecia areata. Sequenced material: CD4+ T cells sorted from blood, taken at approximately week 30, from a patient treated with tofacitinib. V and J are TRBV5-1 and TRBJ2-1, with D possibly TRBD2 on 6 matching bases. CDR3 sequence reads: CASSLVASVNEQFF. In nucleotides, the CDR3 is TGCGCCAGCAGCTTGGTGGCTAGCGTGAATGAGCAGTTCTTC.